This paragraph reports one T cell receptor (beta chain). This record belongs to a study of blood T cell repertoires in COVID-19. Per the study methods: Nucleated cell number was recorded as an estimate derived from reference gene primer amplification. Here immunoSEQ multiplex PCR was the method, and the copy in TCRdb shows in-frame clones only, minus some. Clone size and the V and J calls come from that table; the DNA yielded D and trimming. This repertoire shows fewer than 350,000 clones, 80% to 90% found once; its top ten account for less than 15%. The CDR3 loop spans 13 amino acids. V lost 6 bases, J lost 5 bases, and 12 bases lay in between. Per germline, CDR1 SGHRS and CDR2 YFSETQ.

This TCR came from a woman in her 30s with COVID-19, enrolled during active disease. Sequenced input: peripheral blood. The chain joins TRBV5-1 to TRBJ1-3; the D gene is possibly TRBD1 (6 bases). The CDR3 DNA sequence: TGCGCCAGCACGGGGGGCGTAAGAAACACCATATATTTT. This encodes CASTGGVRNTIYF.